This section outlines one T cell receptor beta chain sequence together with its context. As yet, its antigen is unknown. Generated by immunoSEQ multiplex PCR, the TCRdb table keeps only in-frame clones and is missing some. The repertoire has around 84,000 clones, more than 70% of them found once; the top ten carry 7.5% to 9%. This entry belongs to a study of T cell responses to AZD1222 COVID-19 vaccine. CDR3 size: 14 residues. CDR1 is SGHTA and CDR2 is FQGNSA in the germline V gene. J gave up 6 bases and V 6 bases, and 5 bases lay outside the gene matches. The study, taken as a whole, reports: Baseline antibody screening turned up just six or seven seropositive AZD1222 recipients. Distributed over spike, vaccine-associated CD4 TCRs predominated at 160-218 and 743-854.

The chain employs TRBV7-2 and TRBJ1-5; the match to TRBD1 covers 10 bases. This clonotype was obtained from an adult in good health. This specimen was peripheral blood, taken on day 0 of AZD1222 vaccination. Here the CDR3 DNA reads TGTGCCAGCAGACAGACAGGGGGCGGTCAGCCCCAGCATTTT. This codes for CASRQTGGGQPQHF.